Listed here are 26 T cell receptor beta chains from one sample, sequenced in a study of cytomegalovirus exposure and HLA in healthy donors. The PCR made use of 60 Vbeta and 13 Jbeta primers. Measured with immunoSEQ multiplex PCR; TCRdb has only the in-frame clones, and not every one. The sample lists 140,000 to 150,000 clones, around 78% seen once, with around 3% in the top ten. The sequencing input was PBMCs. These receptor sequences come from a man aged 35 to 55 in good health and CMV-seropositive.

V is TRBV7-3 and J is TRBJ2-1; possibly TRBD2 for D (5 bases). The germline gives CDR1 SGHTA, CDR2 FQGTGA. The CDR3 sequence is 17 residues long. V shed 0 bases and J shed 3 bases, with 15 bases lying between them. The CDR3 bases are TGTGCCAGCAGCTTAACGAGGACGGGAACCGGCTACAATGAGCAGTTCTTC. Protein sequence: CASSLTRTGTGYNEQFF.

V is TRBV19 and J is TRBJ2-1, with TRBD2 as a possible D gene (6 bases). The V and J ends lost 5 bases and 1 base respectively, with 15 bases between them. Germline CDR1 LNHDA, CDR2 SQIVND (reference sequence). The CDR3 has 16 residues. CDR3 region: CASSPNTSPSYNEQFF. As DNA, the CDR3 is TGTGCCAGTAGTCCTAATACTAGCCCTTCCTACAATGAGCAGTTCTTC.

A word on this clone: Sequence at one end of the junction differs from germline and may be a read error. The V and J genes are TRBV2 and TRBJ2-1; D gene ambiguous. CDR1 is SNHLY and CDR2 is FYNNEI in the germline V gene. The CDR3 contains 15 residues. Written as DNA, the CDR3 is TGTGCCAGCAGCGAAGACACCAGCTCCTACAATGAGCAGTTCTTC. Its translation is CASSEDTSSYNEQFF.

This sequence joins TRBV2 and TRBJ2-4; a weak D match, TRBD1 (8 bases). CDR1 and CDR2 from the germline V gene are SNHLY and FYNNEI. Deletions cut 9 bases from V and 5 bases from J, with 17 bases between. The CDR3 is 14 residues long. In DNA, the CDR3 is TGTGCCAGGACGGACAGGGAGGGCCAAAACATTCAGTACTTC. Translated, it gives CARTDREGQNIQYF.

V usage is TRBV28 and J usage is TRBJ2-3; the match to TRBD2 covers 8 bases. The germline V gene has CDR1 MDHEN and CDR2 SYDVKM. With 6 bases clipped from V and 5 bases from J, the junction kept 13 bases outside the gene matches. CDR3 length: 16 residues. The CDR3 here is CASRPTPAGVGDTQYF. In DNA, the CDR3 is TGTGCCAGCAGGCCCACACCAGCGGGAGTAGGAGATACGCAGTATTTT.

The rearrangement uses TRBV7-9 and TRBJ2-7; 7 positions match TRBD1. The CDR3 runs to 14 residues. V lost 4 bases and J lost 4; bases outside the gene matches: 7. Germline CDR1 is SEHNR and CDR2 is FQNEAQ (reference sequence). CDR3 amino acids: CASSYGTAPYEQYF. The CDR3 bases are TGTGCCAGCAGCTACGGGACAGCCCCTTACGAGCAGTACTTC.

The chain recombines TRBV27 with TRBJ2-1; 10 bases align to TRBD1. This CDR3 region has 19 residues. Germline V gives CDR1 MNHEY, CDR2 SMNVEV (reference sequence). V gave up 1 base and J gave up 0 bases; unmatched junction bases: 9. The CDR3 DNA reads TGTGCCAGCAGTTTATTCGCCTCTCGGACAGGGGGCTCCTACAATGAGCAGTTCTTC. Protein product: CASSLFASRTGGSYNEQFF.

The V and J genes are TRBV2 and TRBJ2-1; TRBD2 aligns across 8 bases. CDR1 is SNHLY, CDR2 FYNNEI, per germline. Trimming at V came to 2 bases and at J to 9 bases, leaving 6 bases not matched to a gene. This CDR3 spans 14 amino acids. The CDR3 loop is CASSETGGYGEQFF. Written as DNA, the CDR3 is TGTGCCAGCAGTGAAACGGGAGGGTATGGTGAGCAGTTCTTC. Full variable domain (outside the CDR3, taken from reference TRBV2 and TRBJ2-1): EPEVTQTPSHQVTQMGQEVILRCVPISNHLYFYWYRQILGQKVEFLVSFYNNEISEKSEIFDDQFSVERPDGSNFTLKIRSTKLEDSAMYFCASSETGGYGEQFFGPGTRLTVL.

The V call is TRBV7-3, the J call TRBJ2-7; TRBD2 agrees at 10 bases. V lost 2 bases and J lost 6; bases outside the gene matches: 7. CDR3 length: 15 amino acids. Germline values: CDR1 SGHTA, CDR2 FQGTGA. The CDR3 spells CASSLAASGRSEQYF. The CDR3 DNA is TGTGCCAGCAGCTTAGCGGCTAGCGGGAGAAGCGAGCAGTACTTC.

The V and J genes are TRBV7-9 and TRBJ2-7; possibly TRBD1 for D (7 bases). This CDR3 spans 15 amino acids. Deletions cut 6 bases from V and 5 bases from J, with 20 bases between. Per germline, CDR1 SEHNR and CDR2 FQNEAQ (reference sequence). CDR3 sequence reads: CASSPGAGTAHEQYF. The CDR3 DNA reads TGTGCCAGCAGTCCGGGCGCGGGGACAGCCCACGAGCAGTACTTC.

The table lists this clone with a count of one. The chain uses TRBV30 and TRBJ1-4, with D possibly matching TRBD1 (6 bases). The CDR3 is 14 amino acids. Germline loops: CDR1 GTSNPN, CDR2 SVGIG (reference sequence). V gave up 0 bases and J gave up 7 bases, with 12 bases separating them. The CDR3 is CAWSVLGGGEKLFF. The CDR3 nucleotides read TGTGCCTGGAGTGTACTAGGGGGTGGTGAAAAACTGTTTTTT.

This clone showed up just once. This chain links TRBV7-9 with TRBJ2-7, with 10 bases identical to TRBD2. CDR3 length: 15 amino acids. Germline V gives CDR1 SEHNR, CDR2 FQNEAQ (reference sequence). V lost 5 bases, J lost 5 bases, and 9 bases stayed unmatched. The CDR3 here is CASSLQSGRAHEQYF. The CDR3 nucleotides are TGTGCCAGCAGCCTCCAGAGCGGGAGGGCCCACGAGCAGTACTTC.

DNA for the CDR3: TGTGCTAGTGGTTTAAGCTTCGATACGCAGTATTTT. Translated, it gives CASGLSFDTQYF. J is TRBJ2-3 and V is TRBV12-5; no definite D call. CDR1 LGHNT and CDR2 FRNRAP come from the germline V gene. V lost 3 bases and J 6 bases, leaving 7 bases between the germline ends. The CDR3 loop spans 12 amino acids.

The rearrangement links TRBV6-1 to TRBJ1-2; D is unresolved. From germline, CDR1 is MNHNS and CDR2 SASEGT. Trimming removed 7 bases from V and 4 bases from J, with 4 bases in between. The CDR3 contains 10 residues. The CDR3 here is CASKLYGYTF. As DNA, the CDR3 is TGTGCCAGCAAGCTCTATGGCTACACCTTC.

The CDR3 is CASSPGQGAAGTEAFF. CDR3 nucleotide sequence: TGTGCCAGCAGCCCTGGACAGGGGGCGGCGGGCACTGAAGCTTTCTTT. The chain links TRBV11-3 to TRBJ1-1; TRBD1 agrees at 11 bases. The J segment lost 4 bases and the V segment lost 5 bases, leaving 9 bases of the junction unmatched. The CDR3 loop spans 16 amino acids. CDR1 is SGHNT, CDR2 YENEEA, per germline.

The CDR3 is CASSAQLAGEFYEQYF. DNA for the CDR3: TGTGCCAGCAGCGCCCAACTAGCGGGAGAGTTCTACGAGCAGTACTTC. The J gene is TRBJ2-7, the V gene TRBV7-6; 11 nucleotides agree with TRBD2. The CDR3 is 16 amino acids. Germline V gene sequence: CDR1 SGHVS, CDR2 FNYEAQ. V shed 5 bases and J 3 bases; nucleotides not matched to a gene: 9.

The chain recombines TRBV6-1 with TRBJ2-7, with D perhaps matching TRBD1 (6 bases). CDR1 is MNHNS, CDR2 SASEGT, per germline. V lost 6 bases, J lost 0 bases, and 15 bases lay in between. The CDR3 length is 15 residues. The CDR3 nucleotides read TGTGCCAGCAGCCATGAAAACAGGGCCTCCTACGAGCAGTACTTC. As protein: CASSHENRASYEQYF.

This clone was seen only a few times. This sample also contains other DNA sequences that code for the same CDR3. This chain's CDR3 is CASSYSQGQETQYF. The CDR3 DNA reads as TGTGCCAGCAGTTACTCACAGGGTCAAGAGACCCAGTACTTC. J is TRBJ2-5 and V is TRBV6-6; possibly TRBD1 for D (6 bases). V gave up 0 bases and J gave up 2 bases, with 7 bases separating them. Germline V gene data show CDR1 as MNHNY and CDR2 as SVGAGI (reference sequence). The CDR3 has 14 amino acids.

The chain combines TRBV4-1 with TRBJ1-1, with D possibly being TRBD1 (5 bases). The CDR3 covers 13 residues. V gave up 4 bases and J gave up 5 bases, with 11 bases separating them. Germline V CDR1 and CDR2: MGHRA, YSYEKL. CDR3 protein: CASSPGGGTEAFF. CDR3 nucleotide sequence: TGCGCCAGCAGCCCCGGCGGGGGAACTGAAGCTTTCTTT.

This clone has a handful of counts. One end of the junction fails to match germline, which may point to a read error. The same CDR3 also results from other DNA sequences found in this sample. The chain recombines TRBV4-1 with TRBJ2-1, with no clear D. The CDR3 length is 15 residues. CDR1 and CDR2 (germline): MGHRA, YSYEKL. As DNA, the CDR3 is TGTGCCAGCAGCCAAGGTCTGAGCTCCTACAATGAGCAGTTCTTC. It translates to CASSQGLSSYNEQFF.

The rearrangement uses TRBV30 and TRBJ1-4, with TRBD1 matching 10 bases. The ends lost 7 bases at V and 2 bases at J; junction bases unmatched: 13. CDR1 GTSNPN and CDR2 SVGIG come from the germline V gene (reference sequence). The CDR3 contains 17 residues. The CDR3 is CALGGGTGVVTNEKLFF. The CDR3 nucleotides read TGTGCCTTAGGAGGTGGGACAGGGGTGGTTACTAATGAAAAACTGTTTTTT.

The chain uses TRBV18 and TRBJ1-5; 10 bases align to TRBD1. CDR1 is KGHSH, CDR2 LQKENI, per germline. The CDR3 is 15 amino acids. J gave up 6 bases and V 5 bases, and 7 bases lay outside the gene matches. The CDR3 loop reads CASSATGQGIQPQHF. CDR3 sequence (DNA): TGTGCCAGCTCAGCAACGGGACAGGGGATTCAGCCCCAGCATTTT.

The J gene is TRBJ2-3, the V gene TRBV5-1, with 9 bases matching TRBD1. Germline CDR1 is SGHRS and CDR2 is YFSETQ. CDR3 length equals 17 residues. V shed 0 bases and J 5 bases; nucleotides not matched to a gene: 10. The CDR3 region is CASSLAFTGGIVDTQYF. In nucleotides, the CDR3 is TGCGCCAGCAGCTTGGCCTTCACAGGGGGCATCGTAGATACGCAGTATTTT.

This clone was seen a single time. This chain uses TRBV28 with TRBJ1-2; 7 bases map to TRBD1. In germline, CDR1 is MDHEN, CDR2 SYDVKM. There are 16 residues in the CDR3. V shed 5 bases, J shed 5 bases, and the junction held 14 bases outside the gene matches. The CDR3 bases are TGTGCCAGCAGTCCCGGCGGCGGCAGGGGGTTGTATGGCTACACCTTC. Protein product: CASSPGGGRGLYGYTF.

The rearrangement links TRBV19 to TRBJ2-7; 7 nucleotides line up with TRBD2. Trimming cost V 5 bases and J 1 base; bases outside gene matches: 11. This CDR3 comprises 16 residues. Germline CDR1 is LNHDA and CDR2 is SQIVND (reference sequence). In DNA form, the CDR3 reads TGTGCCAGTAGTCTAAGAGCGGGGCTGACTTCCTACGAGCAGTACTTC. Translating it yields CASSLRAGLTSYEQYF.

The rearrangement joins TRBV5-4 to TRBJ2-7; a possible D gene is TRBD1 (5 bases). There are 14 residues in the CDR3. Germline V gives CDR1 SGHNT, CDR2 YYREEE (reference sequence). V lost 1 base, J lost 4 bases, and 12 bases lay in between. The CDR3 coding sequence is TGTGCCAGCAGCTTGAAGGGGAATCTATACGAGCAGTACTTC. Protein sequence: CASSLKGNLYEQYF.